These 21 T cell receptor beta chains were sequenced from one sample in a study of regulatory T cells in long-lasting Graves disease. Building the TCR beta libraries relied on iRepertoire HTBI primers, and CDR3 regions underwent Arm-PCR. TCRdb re-derived calls from the multiplex PCR reads in MiXCR, one entry per CDR3 protein. The repertoire holds fewer than 400,000 distinct CDR3 sequences, with 15% to 20% as singletons. Specified time point: newly diagnosed GD, antithyroid drugs for less than 3 months. There was RNA extracted from PBMCs, and the TCR library was made from it. Here the sequenced sample was peripheral blood mononuclear cells (PBMCs), taken at new diagnosis, from a patient treated with antithyroid drugs. These receptors were obtained from a female donor with Graves disease.

This clonotype was counted ten times or more. This chain connects TRBV20-1 to TRBJ1-2; no reliable D call. Trimming stripped 6 bases from V and 8 bases from J, with 22 bases between. The CDR3 covers 14 residues. From germline, CDR1 is DFQATT and CDR2 SNEGSKA (reference sequence). The CDR3 protein is CSAWATPPEQGYTF. The CDR3 nucleotides read TGCAGTGCATGGGCGACACCTCCTGAGCAGGGCTACACCTTC.

CDR3 bases: TGCGCCAGCAGCTTGCAGGGGACTAGCATCCCCGGGGAGCTGTTTTTT. Translating it yields CASSLQGTSIPGELFF. This rearrangement joins TRBV5-1 to TRBJ2-2; 9 positions agree with TRBD2. Germline V gene sequence: CDR1 SGHRS, CDR2 YFSETQ. CDR3 size: 16 residues. V shed 1 base, J shed 6 bases, and the junction held 7 bases outside the gene matches.

With regard to this clonotype: This may stem from a read error, because a much larger clone lies one nucleotide away. The chain is built from TRBV18 and TRBJ2-3; 8 bases align to TRBD1. The better agreement between TRBJ2-7 and the DNA end casts doubt on the J call. The CDR3 is made up of 17 amino acids. Germline CDR1 and CDR2: KGHSH and LQKENI. CDR3 nucleotides: TGTGCCAGCTCACCTCCGATCATCAGGGGGCGAACGTACGAGCAGTACTTC. It yields the protein CASSPPIIRGRTYEQYF.

At least ten counts were recorded for this clonotype. This sequence joins TRBV6-5 and TRBJ1-5; tentative D call: TRBD1 (6 bases). There are 16 residues in the CDR3. Trimming left V 0 bases short and J 0 bases short, with 9 bases between. Germline V gene sequence: CDR1 MNHEY, CDR2 SVGAGI. The chain's CDR3 is CASSYSAGASNQPQHF. In DNA, the CDR3 is TGTGCCAGCAGTTACTCGGCAGGGGCTAGCAATCAGCCCCAGCATTTT.

In its sample, this clonotype was seen a few times. J is TRBJ2-3 and V is TRBV19; a weak D match, TRBD1 (6 bases). This CDR3 spans 13 amino acids. From germline, CDR1 is LNHDA and CDR2 SQIVND (reference sequence). V lost 9 bases and J lost 1, with 11 bases in between. The CDR3 bases are TGTGCCAGCGAGGGGGACGGCACAGATACGCAGTATTTT. Amino acid sequence: CASEGDGTDTQYF.

This clonotype has a handful of counts. V and J are TRBV7-8 and TRBJ2-5; the match to TRBD2 covers 9 bases. Germline V lookup: CDR1 SGHVS, CDR2 FQNEAQ. Trimming removed 8 bases from V and 3 bases from J; junction bases left unmatched: 16. CDR3 size: 17 residues. The CDR3 nucleotides read TGTGCCAGCTTGGATGGCAGACTAGCGGCCAGGGAAGAGACCCAGTACTTC. This sequence encodes CASLDGRLAAREETQYF.

The sample holds many counts of this clonotype. The chain has TRBV10-3 and TRBJ2-7, with unresolved D. Between the trimmed V and J ends, which lost 6 bases and 6 bases, there was a span of 18 bases. The CDR3 has 14 residues. Germline loops: CDR1 ENHRY, CDR2 SYGVKD. The CDR3, as DNA: TGTGCCATCAGCTTTACAGCGCGTGGTGCCGAGCAGTACTTC. Its translation: CAISFTARGAEQYF.

The rearrangement uses TRBV6-1 and TRBJ2-1; TRBD2 might be the D (6 bases). The CDR3 covers 16 residues. The germline V and J ends were trimmed by 6 bases and 4 bases, with 19 bases remaining between them. Looked up from germline, CDR1 is MNHNS and CDR2 is SASEGT. Written as DNA, the CDR3 is TGTGCCAGCAGACACCTCCCAGGCGGGACTTACAATGAGCAGTTCTTC. Its translation is CASRHLPGGTYNEQFF.

V is TRBV12-5 and J is TRBJ2-7; D is perhaps TRBD2 (5 bases). Looked up from germline, CDR1 is LGHNT and CDR2 is FRNRAP. Trimming removed 0 bases from V and 3 bases from J, with 6 bases in between. The CDR3 spans 13 residues. The CDR3, as DNA: TGTGCTAGTGGTTTGGTAGGAGGCTACGAGCAGTACTTC. This gives the protein CASGLVGGYEQYF.

About this clonotype itself: A much larger clone differs from this one at a single base, so this may be a read error. The V call is TRBV2, the J call TRBJ2-1, with D possibly being TRBD2 (5 bases). CDR1 and CDR2 (germline): SNHLY, FYNNEI. Trimming left V 3 bases short and J 10 bases short, with 19 bases between. This CDR3 contains 15 residues. CDR3: CASSDDLGVGYEQFF. The DNA of the CDR3 is TGTGCCAGCAGTGACGATCTCGGGGTGGGCTACGAGCAGTTCTTC.

This clonotype was counted at least ten times. Written as DNA, the CDR3 is TGCAGTGCTAGAGATACCGGGAGGGGTACTACTGAGCAGTTCTTC. Amino acid sequence: CSARDTGRGTTEQFF. The chain is built from TRBV20-1 and TRBJ2-1; 8 bases line up with TRBD2. V lost 0 bases, J lost 9 bases, and 10 bases stayed unmatched. This CDR3 region has 15 residues. CDR1 DFQATT and CDR2 SNEGSKA come from the germline V gene (reference sequence).

This clonotype was recorded many times. V is TRBV6-2 or TRBV6-3 and J is TRBJ2-3, with TRBD2 matching 7 bases. This CDR3 has 17 amino acids. CDR1 is MNHEY, CDR2 SVGEGT, per germline. V shed 5 bases, J shed 0 bases, and the junction held 11 bases outside the gene matches. Written as DNA, the CDR3 is TGTGCCAGCAGTGAACTGTGGCGGGAGATTAGCACAGATACGCAGTATTTT. This translates into CASSELWREISTDTQYF.

In its sample, this clonotype was seen many times. V and J are TRBV28 and TRBJ2-7; no reliable D call. This CDR3 is 10 amino acids long. The germline gives CDR1 MDHEN, CDR2 SYDVKM. V was cut by 8 bases and J by 7 bases, with 9 bases left in between. The chain's CDR3 is CASQLGEQYF. The DNA of the CDR3 is TGTGCCAGCCAGTTGGGAGAGCAGTACTTC.

CDR3 DNA sequence: TGCAGTGCTAGATCGGGGCTAGGACAGGGGAAGAGCAATCAGCCCCAGCATTTT. Translation gives CSARSGLGQGKSNQPQHF. The genes are TRBV20-1 and TRBJ1-5, with TRBD1 matching over 9 bases. The CDR3 covers 18 residues. The trim removed 2 bases at V and 1 base at J, leaving 12 bases unmatched. CDR1 DFQATT and CDR2 SNEGSKA come from the germline V gene (reference sequence).

This clonotype was counted ten times or more. The V call is TRBV28, the J call TRBJ1-4; D gene uncertain. The V end lost 5 bases, the J end lost 10 bases, and 23 bases lay between the germline ends. Germline loops: CDR1 MDHEN, CDR2 SYDVKM. This CDR3 has 16 amino acids. This CDR3 is CASSGASGMVSGKLFF. DNA for the CDR3: TGTGCCAGCAGTGGCGCTTCCGGGATGGTTAGTGGAAAACTGTTTTTT.

This clonotype was observed many times. It is likely a read error: a sequence one base away is far more abundant. The V and J genes are TRBV19 and TRBJ2-7, with D tentatively TRBD2 (6 bases). This CDR3 has 15 residues. Germline V CDR1 and CDR2: LNHDA, SQIVND (reference sequence). The ends were cut back, 7 bases at V and 7 bases at J, with 23 bases in the middle. Written as DNA, the CDR3 is TGTGCCAGTAATCCCGCAGGAGGAGGGCACAATGAGCAGTACTTC. Its translation is CASNPAGGGHNEQYF.

This clonotype was detected only a few times. This chain joins TRBV5-1 and TRBJ1-1; 7 bases are shared with TRBD1. Germline-derived CDR1 and CDR2 are SGHRS and YFSETQ. The CDR3 has 14 residues. Trimming took 3 bases from V and 2 from J; bases not matched to a gene: 4. CDR3 nucleotides: TGCGCCAGCAGCTGGGACAGCATTAACACTGAAGCTTTCTTT. Translating gives CASSWDSINTEAFF.

This chain links TRBV13 with TRBJ1-2; tentatively, D is TRBD1 (6 bases). V lost 0 bases and J lost 4, with 12 bases in between. Germline V gene sequence: CDR1 PRHDT, CDR2 FYEKMQ (reference sequence). This CDR3 has 15 amino acids. CDR3 DNA sequence: TGTGCCAGCAGCTTAGGCCACAGGGAACTCTATGGCTACACCTTC. Protein product: CASSLGHRELYGYTF.

This chain connects TRBV6-2 or TRBV6-3 to TRBJ2-1; 8 bases fit TRBD1. V shed 7 bases and J 8 bases; nucleotides not matched to a gene: 13. The CDR3 covers 15 residues. Germline values: CDR1 MNHEY, CDR2 SVGEGT. For the CDR3, the DNA is TGTGCCAGCAAACCCCCGGGACAGGTTTTCGATGAGCAGTTCTTC. This gives the protein CASKPPGQVFDEQFF.

This clonotype has at least ten counts. V and J are TRBV27 and TRBJ2-3; perhaps TRBD2 as D (6 bases). CDR3 length: 16 residues. Trimming pared 6 bases from V and 5 bases from J, leaving 21 bases between. Germline V gene lookup returns CDR1 MNHEY and CDR2 SMNVEV (reference sequence). CDR3 nucleotide sequence: TGTGCCAGCAGGTTGGCGGGGCTTACGCGGGGAGATACGCAGTATTTT. Protein sequence: CASRLAGLTRGDTQYF.

This clonotype was detected once. Possible read error: a much larger clone is one base away. Without the conserved terminal phenylalanine or tryptophan, this CDR3 likely stems from a read error. V usage is TRBV4-1 and J usage is TRBJ2-1; unclear D gene. Germline CDR1 reads MGHRA; CDR2 reads YSYEKL. Trimming pared 0 bases from V and 5 bases from J, leaving 8 bases between. The CDR3 runs to 14 residues. The CDR3 nucleotides read TGCGCCAGCAGCCAAGAGCGGCGAAACAATGAGCAGTTCCTC. Its translation: CASSQERRNNEQFL.